These 15 T cell receptor beta chains share one sample of origin, sequenced in a study of CXCR3-negative and CXCR3-positive naive CD8 T cells. cDNA libraries for TRB were generated by 5' RACE incorporating UMI labels. For each CDR3 protein, TCRdb gives one entry from its re-call of the 5' RACE reads, without DNA. Its table records 50,000 to 55,000 distinct CDR3 sequences. The sample comprised naive CXCR3- CD8+ T cells from blood. Subset reported: CD45RO-CCR7+CD27+CD95- naive CD8+ T cells lacking CXCR3 (TNR3-). The receptors derive from a human donor in good health. Some clones in this sample may be carry-over from other donors' samples.

The rearrangement joins TRBV28 to TRBJ2-5; TCRdb's D call, TRBD2, is unchecked because there is no DNA. The germline V gene encodes CDR1 MDHEN and CDR2 SYDVKM. CDR3 size: 17 residues. The CDR3 spells CASSSLIIASNQETQYF.

This clonotype is medium-sized (0.01 to 0.1%) by frequency. CDR3 region: CASSDNYRDEMGTEAFF. The J gene is TRBJ1-1, the V gene TRBV2. The CDR3 totals 17 residues. Germline CDR1 is SNHLY and CDR2 is FYNNEI. Supplemented by reference TRBV2 and TRBJ1-1, the full variable domain reads EPEVTQTPSHQVTQMGQEVILRCVPISNHLYFYWYRQILGQKVEFLVSFYNNEISEKSEIFDDQFSVERPDGSNFTLKIRSTKLEDSAMYFCASSDNYRDEMGTEAFFGQGTRLTVV.

The chain combines TRBV7-3 with TRBJ2-1; TCRdb proposes TRBD1, but this gene call is untestable without DNA. The CDR3 is 14 amino acids. Germline CDR1 SGHTA, CDR2 FQGTGA. CDR3 residues: CASSLGQGDNEQFF.

The J gene is TRBJ2-7, the V gene TRBV20-1. The CDR3 covers 13 residues. CDR1 DFQATT and CDR2 SNEGSKA come from the germline V gene (reference sequence). The chain's CDR3 is CSARGRRDYEQYF.

CDR3 protein: CASSYRVGGELFF. The rearrangement uses TRBV27 and TRBJ2-2; TCRdb gives TRBD1 as the D gene, but with no DNA this cannot be confirmed. Germline CDR1 and CDR2: MNHEY and SMNVEV (reference sequence). CDR3 size: 13 residues.

The CDR3 spells CASSLGASGINIQYF. The chain recombines TRBV5-1 with TRBJ2-4; TCRdb's D call, TRBD2, is unchecked because there is no DNA. CDR1 and CDR2 (germline): SGHRS, YFSETQ. The CDR3 loop spans 15 amino acids.

The V call is TRBV12-3 or TRBV12-4, the J call TRBJ2-1; lacking DNA, the TRBD2 call made by TCRdb goes unchecked. The CDR3 extends over 15 amino acids. The CDR3 reads CASSWQGRVHNEQFF.

The gene calls are TRBV3-1 and TRBJ2-7; TCRdb's assignment of TRBD2 cannot be checked, as there is no DNA. The CDR3 sequence is 17 residues long. The germline V gene encodes CDR1 LGHDT and CDR2 YNNKEL (reference sequence). The CDR3 sequence: CASSQDSRGGASYEQYF.

The chain joins TRBV9 to TRBJ2-5. Germline-derived CDR1 and CDR2 are SGDLS and YYNGEE. CDR3 size: 12 residues. The CDR3 is CASSSPRGTQYF.

This clonotype is classed as medium-sized (0.01 to 0.1%) by frequency. The CDR3 here is CASSLDGTRGGYEQYF. The V and J genes are TRBV7-6 and TRBJ2-7; TCRdb designates TRBD2, a call that cannot be tested without DNA. CDR3 size: 16 residues. CDR1 and CDR2 (germline): SGHVS, FNYEAQ.

The rearrangement joins TRBV25-1 to TRBJ2-7; TCRdb selects TRBD2, and the lack of DNA leaves this call unchecked. CDR1 and CDR2 from the germline V gene are MGHDK and SYGVNS. CDR3 length: 21 amino acids. The CDR3 reads CASSEGSPGLAGDDFSYEQYF.

V is TRBV29-1 and J is TRBJ2-7; TCRdb's D gene call, TRBD1, goes unchecked for lack of DNA. CDR1 and CDR2 from the germline V gene are SQVTM and ANQGSEA. The CDR3 spans 16 residues. The CDR3 spells CSVEGTPGTVSYEQYF.

The chain carries TRBV7-6 and TRBJ2-1. Per the germline V gene, CDR1 is SGHVS and CDR2 is FNYEAQ. The CDR3 sequence is 15 residues long. The CDR3 loop reads CASRISGSLFGEQFF.

The V gene is TRBV5-5, the J gene TRBJ2-5. From germline, CDR1 is SGHKS and CDR2 YYEKEE (reference sequence). The CDR3 contains 15 residues. The CDR3 region is CASSPRTGEPAGWYF.

This chain uses TRBV12-3 or TRBV12-4 with TRBJ2-7; TCRdb selects TRBD2, and the lack of DNA leaves this call unchecked. This CDR3 is 15 amino acids long. CDR3 sequence: CASSRPGRPTYEQYF.